Below, 6 T cell receptor beta chains from the same sample are listed, as sequenced in a study of cytomegalovirus exposure and HLA in healthy donors. The study ran its PCR with 60 Vbeta and 13 Jbeta primers. Profiling relied on immunoSEQ multiplex PCR, and the TCRdb table lists in-frame clones only, not all of them. The sample lists 250,000 to 300,000 clones, around 90% occurring once. Sequencing was performed on PBMCs. All receptors come from a girl aged 2 to 10 in good health and CMV-seronegative.

About this clone: Other DNA variants within this sample encode the same CDR3. The chain has TRBV9 and TRBJ2-7; possibly TRBD2 for D (6 bases). The V and J ends lost 0 bases and 0 bases respectively, with 10 bases between them. Germline V lookup: CDR1 SGDLS, CDR2 YYNGEE. The CDR3 runs to 15 residues. The CDR3 nucleotides are TGTGCCAGCAGCGTAGGGGGAGGTAACTCCTACGAGCAGTACTTC. Encoded protein: CASSVGGGNSYEQYF.

The chain carries TRBV5-1 and TRBJ2-1, with 8 bases identical to TRBD1. CDR3 length: 11 amino acids. After removal of 7 bases from V and 12 bases from J, the junction contained 6 bases not matched to a gene. Germline V gene lookup returns CDR1 SGHRS and CDR2 YFSETQ. The CDR3 reads CASLSGGAQFF. The CDR3 DNA is TGCGCCAGCCTGTCAGGGGGCGCGCAGTTCTTC. Looking up the rest from reference TRBV5-1 and TRBJ2-1 gives the full variable domain: KAGVTQTPRYLIKTRGQQVTLSCSPISGHRSVSWYQQTPGQGLQFLFEYFSETQRNKGNFPGRFSGRQFSNSRSEMNVSTLELGDSALYLCASLSGGAQFFGPGTRLTVL.

The V call is TRBV5-1, the J call TRBJ2-2, with 7 bases that match TRBD2. The CDR3 length is 16 residues. Germline V CDR1 and CDR2: SGHRS, YFSETQ. J gave up 2 bases and V 0 bases, and 4 bases lay outside the gene matches. CDR3 sequence (DNA): TGCGCCAGCAGCTTGGCTGGCGGGAGAAACACCGGGGAGCTGTTTTTT. Its protein product is CASSLAGGRNTGELFF.

The chain recombines TRBV19 with TRBJ2-3, with D maybe TRBD2 (6 bases). This CDR3 contains 14 residues. The V end lost 9 bases, the J end lost 0 bases, and 13 bases lay between the germline ends. Germline loops: CDR1 LNHDA, CDR2 SQIVND (reference sequence). The DNA of the CDR3 is TGTGCCAGCTCGACTAGAACCAGCACAGATACGCAGTATTTT. Translation gives CASSTRTSTDTQYF.

The chain is built from TRBV30 and TRBJ1-2, with D uncertain. V was clipped by 0 bases and J by 4 bases, with 9 bases between them. The CDR3 sequence is 13 residues long. Germline values: CDR1 GTSNPN, CDR2 SVGIG (reference sequence). CDR3 sequence reads: CAWSVGFSYGYTF. The CDR3 DNA is TGTGCCTGGAGTGTCGGGTTTTCCTATGGCTACACCTTC.

Details on this clone: At one boundary the junction diverges from the germline segment, which might be a read error. Other DNA sequences from this sample encode an identical CDR3 as well. The chain recombines TRBV7-9 with TRBJ2-7; 10 nucleotides align to TRBD2. The CDR3 totals 15 residues. Germline-derived CDR1 and CDR2 are SEHNR and FQNEAQ (reference sequence). CDR3 protein: CASSLAASSGSQQYF. The CDR3 nucleotides are TGTGCCAGCAGCCTAGCGGCCTCTAGCGGGAGTCAGCAGTACTTC.